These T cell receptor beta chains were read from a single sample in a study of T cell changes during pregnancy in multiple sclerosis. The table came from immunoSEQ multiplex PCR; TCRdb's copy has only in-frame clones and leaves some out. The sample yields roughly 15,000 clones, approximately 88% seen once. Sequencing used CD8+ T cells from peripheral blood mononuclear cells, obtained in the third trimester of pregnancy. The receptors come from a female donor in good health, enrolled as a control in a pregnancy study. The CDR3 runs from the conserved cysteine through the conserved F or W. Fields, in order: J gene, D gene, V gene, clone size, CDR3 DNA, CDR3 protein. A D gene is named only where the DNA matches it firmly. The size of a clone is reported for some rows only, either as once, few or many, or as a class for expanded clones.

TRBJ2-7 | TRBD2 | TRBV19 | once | TGTGCCAGTAGTGACTCCCCTTCTGCGGGGGGCCACGAGCAGTACTTC | CASSDSPSAGGHEQYF
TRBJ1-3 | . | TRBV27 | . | TGTGCCAGCAGGAGCGAGGGCTCTGGAAACACCATATATTTT | CASRSEGSGNTIYF
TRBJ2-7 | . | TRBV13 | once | TGTGCCAGCAGCTTTGTTGGGCAGGAAGGCTACGAGCAGTACTTC | CASSFVGQEGYEQYF
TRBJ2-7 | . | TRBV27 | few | TGTGCCAGCAGTTTTGGTCCTCCAGGGGCCTACGAGCAGTACTTC | CASSFGPPGAYEQYF
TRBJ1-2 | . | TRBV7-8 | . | TGTGCCAGCAGCCCCGACTCGGATGGCTACACCTTC | CASSPDSDGYTF
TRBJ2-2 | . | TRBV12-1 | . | TGTGCCAGCAGTCCCCGGGGAACTAAGCCCGGGGAGCTGTTTTTT | CASSPRGTKPGELFF
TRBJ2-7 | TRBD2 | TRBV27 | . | TGTGCCAGCAGCGTTATAGCGGGAGCAGGCGAGCAGTACTTC | CASSVIAGAGEQYF
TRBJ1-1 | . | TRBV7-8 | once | TGTGCCAGCAGCTTTTCATCGGGAAATGAAGCTTTCTTT | CASSFSSGNEAFF
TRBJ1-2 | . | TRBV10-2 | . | TGCGCCAGCAGGGCAGGGGATGGCTACACCTTC | CASRAGDGYTF
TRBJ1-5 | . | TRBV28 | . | TGTGCCAGCACTTCGCGGGGTAGCAATCAGCCCCAGCATTTT | CASTSRGSNQPQHF
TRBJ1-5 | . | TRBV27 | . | TGTGCCAGCAGGAGGGGGTTCGGTTTTGGTCAGCCCCAGCATTTT | CASRRGFGFGQPQHF
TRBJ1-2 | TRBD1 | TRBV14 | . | TGTGCCAGCAGCCCTGGGACAGGGGGCGTCTATGGCTACACCTTC | CASSPGTGGVYGYTF
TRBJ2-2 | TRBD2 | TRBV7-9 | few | TGTGCCAGCATCCGGAGGCGGGAGGCTACCGGGGAGCTGTTTTTT | CASIRRREATGELFF
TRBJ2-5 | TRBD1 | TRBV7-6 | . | TGTGCCAGCAGCCATAAGTTGACAGGGTTTGAAGAGACCCAGTACTTC | CASSHKLTGFEETQYF
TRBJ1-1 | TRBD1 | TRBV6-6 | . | TGTGCCAGCAGTAAGACAGGGGAGAACACTGAAGCTTTCTTT | CASSKTGENTEAFF
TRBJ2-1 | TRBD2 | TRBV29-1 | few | TGCAGCGTTGACCGTCTAGCGGTCACCTACAATGAGCAGTTCTTC | CSVDRLAVTYNEQFF
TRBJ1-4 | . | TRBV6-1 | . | TGTGCCAGCAGCGTGACAGAGATTGAAAAACTGTTTTTT | CASSVTEIEKLFF
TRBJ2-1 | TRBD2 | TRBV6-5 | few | TGTGCCAGCAGTCCCCGGACTAGCGGATTAAATGAGCAGTTCTTC | CASSPRTSGLNEQFF
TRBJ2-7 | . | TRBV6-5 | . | TGTGCCAGCAGTTACTCCCAAGACAGCTACGAGCAGTACTTC | CASSYSQDSYEQYF
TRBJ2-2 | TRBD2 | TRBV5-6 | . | TGTGCCAGCAGCTCCGGGACTAGCAGCTACACCGGGGAGCTGTTTTTT | CASSSGTSSYTGELFF
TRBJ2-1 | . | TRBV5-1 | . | TGTGCCAGCAGCTCCAGAATCAGGGGTGACAATGAGCAGTTCTTC | CASSSRIRGDNEQFF
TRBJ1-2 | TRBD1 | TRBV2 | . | TGTGCCAGCCGGGGTTCGGAGGACAGGGGTTACTATGGCTACACCTTC | CASRGSEDRGYYGYTF
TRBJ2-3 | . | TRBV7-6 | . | TGTGCCAGCAGCCATAGCGCATCAGCGGTCACAGATACGCAGTATTTT | CASSHSASAVTDTQYF
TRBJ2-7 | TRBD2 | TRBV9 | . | TGTGCCAGCAGCCCCTCCGGCGGGAGGGCCTTCGACGAGCAGTACTTC | CASSPSGGRAFDEQYF
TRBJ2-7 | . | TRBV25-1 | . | TGTGCCAGCAGTGAACGGAGCGGTGCCTACGAGCAGTACTTC | CASSERSGAYEQYF
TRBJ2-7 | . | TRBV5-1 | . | TGCGCCAGCAGCTTGGAGGGGTTTAGATCCTCCTACGAGCAGTACTTC | CASSLEGFRSSYEQYF
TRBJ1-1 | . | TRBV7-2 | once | TGTGCCAGCGGGTTTGGAGGGCTGAACACTGAAGCTTTCTTT | CASGFGGLNTEAFF
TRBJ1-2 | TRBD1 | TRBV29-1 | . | TGCAGCGTTGAGGACAGGGGGCTGGGCTACACCTTC | CSVEDRGLGYTF
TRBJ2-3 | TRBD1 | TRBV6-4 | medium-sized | TGTGCCAGCAGTGAGGGGACAGGGTCAGATACGCAGTATTTT | CASSEGTGSDTQYF
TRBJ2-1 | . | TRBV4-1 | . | TGCGCCAGCAGCCAAGTCGCGAGCGGATACAATGAGCAGTTCTTC | CASSQVASGYNEQFF
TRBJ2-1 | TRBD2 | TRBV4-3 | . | TGCGCCAGCAGCCAAGATAGCGGGGTGGGATACAATGAGCAGTTCTTC | CASSQDSGVGYNEQFF
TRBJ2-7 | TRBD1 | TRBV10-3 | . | TGTGCCATCAGTCAGGGACAGGGTATCCACGAGCAGTACTTC | CAISQGQGIHEQYF